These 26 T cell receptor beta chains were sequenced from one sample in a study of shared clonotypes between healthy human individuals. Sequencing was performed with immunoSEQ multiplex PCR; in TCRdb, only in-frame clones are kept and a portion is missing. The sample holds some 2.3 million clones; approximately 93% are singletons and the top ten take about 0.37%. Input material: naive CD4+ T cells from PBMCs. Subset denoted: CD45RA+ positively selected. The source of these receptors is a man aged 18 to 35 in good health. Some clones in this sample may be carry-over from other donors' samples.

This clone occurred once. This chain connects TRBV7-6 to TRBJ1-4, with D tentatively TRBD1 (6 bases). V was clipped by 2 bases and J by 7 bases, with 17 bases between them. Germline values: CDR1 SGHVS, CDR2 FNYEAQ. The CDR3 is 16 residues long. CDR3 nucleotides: TGTGCCAGCAGCTTAAGTAGGGAACAGGGAGGTGAAAAACTGTTTTTT. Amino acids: CASSLSREQGGEKLFF.

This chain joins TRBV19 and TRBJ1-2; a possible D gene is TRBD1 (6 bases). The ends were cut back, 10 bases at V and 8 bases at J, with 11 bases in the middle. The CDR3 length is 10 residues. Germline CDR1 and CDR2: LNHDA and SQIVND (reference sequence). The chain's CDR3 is CATHREGYTF. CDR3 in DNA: TGTGCCACACACAGGGAGGGCTACACCTTC. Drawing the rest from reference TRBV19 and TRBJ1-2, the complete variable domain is DGGITQSPKYLFRKEGQNVTLSCEQNLNHDAMYWYRQDPGQGLRLIYYSQIVNDFQKGDIAEGYSVSREKKESFPLTVTSAQKNPTAFYLCATHREGYTFGSGTRLTVV.

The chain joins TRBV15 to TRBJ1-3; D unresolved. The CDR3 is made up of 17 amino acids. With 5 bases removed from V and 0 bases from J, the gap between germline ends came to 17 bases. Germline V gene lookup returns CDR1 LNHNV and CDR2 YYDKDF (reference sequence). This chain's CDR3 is CATSDPNTANSGNTIYF. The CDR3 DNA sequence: TGTGCCACCAGCGACCCTAATACAGCGAACTCTGGAAACACCATATATTTT. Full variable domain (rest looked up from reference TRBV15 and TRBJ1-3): DAMVIQNPRYQVTQFGKPVTLSCSQTLNHNVMYWYQQKSSQAPKLLFHYYDKDFNNEADTPDNFQSRRPNTSFCFLDIRSPGLGDTAMYLCATSDPNTANSGNTIYFGEGSWLTVV.

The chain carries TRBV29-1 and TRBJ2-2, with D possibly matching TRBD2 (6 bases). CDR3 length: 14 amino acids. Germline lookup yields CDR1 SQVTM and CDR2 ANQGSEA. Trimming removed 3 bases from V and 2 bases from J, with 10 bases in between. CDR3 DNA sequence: TGCAGCGTTGATAACGGGAGAAACACCGGGGAGCTGTTTTTT. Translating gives CSVDNGRNTGELFF.

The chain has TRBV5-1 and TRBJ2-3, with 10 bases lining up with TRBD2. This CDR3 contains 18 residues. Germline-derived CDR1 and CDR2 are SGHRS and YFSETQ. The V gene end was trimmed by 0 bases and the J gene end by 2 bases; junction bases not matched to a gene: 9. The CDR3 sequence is CASSLAPERGGITDTQYF. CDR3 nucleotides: TGCGCCAGCAGCTTGGCCCCTGAGCGGGGGGGAATCACAGATACGCAGTATTTT.

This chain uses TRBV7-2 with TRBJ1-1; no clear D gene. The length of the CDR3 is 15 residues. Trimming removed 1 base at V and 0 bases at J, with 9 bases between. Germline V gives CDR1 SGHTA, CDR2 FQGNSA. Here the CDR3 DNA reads TGTGCCAGCAGCTTAGTTTGGCAGTTGAACACTGAAGCTTTCTTT. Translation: CASSLVWQLNTEAFF. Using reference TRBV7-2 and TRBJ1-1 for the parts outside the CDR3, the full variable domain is GAGVSQSPSNKVTEKGKDVELRCDPISGHTALYWYRQSLGQGLEFLIYFQGNSAPDKSGLPSDRFSAERTGGSVSTLTIQRTQQEDSAVYLCASSLVWQLNTEAFFGQGTRLTVV.

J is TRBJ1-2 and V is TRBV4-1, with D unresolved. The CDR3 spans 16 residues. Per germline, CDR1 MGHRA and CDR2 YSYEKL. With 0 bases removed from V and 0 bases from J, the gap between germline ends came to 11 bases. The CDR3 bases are TGCGCCAGCAGCCAAGATTGGGCGCGAACTAACTATGGCTACACCTTC. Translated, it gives CASSQDWARTNYGYTF.

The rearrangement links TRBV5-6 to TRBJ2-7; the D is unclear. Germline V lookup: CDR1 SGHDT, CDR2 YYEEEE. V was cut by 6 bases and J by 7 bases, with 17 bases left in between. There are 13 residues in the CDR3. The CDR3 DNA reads TGTGCCAGCACCCTTCCCAAGGCCGCGGAGCAGTACTTC. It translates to CASTLPKAAEQYF.

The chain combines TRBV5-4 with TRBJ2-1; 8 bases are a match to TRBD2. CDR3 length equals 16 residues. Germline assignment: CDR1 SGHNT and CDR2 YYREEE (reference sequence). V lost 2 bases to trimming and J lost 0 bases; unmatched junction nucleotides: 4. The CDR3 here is CASSFGGASSYNEQFF. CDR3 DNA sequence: TGTGCCAGCAGCTTCGGGGGGGCTAGCTCCTACAATGAGCAGTTCTTC.

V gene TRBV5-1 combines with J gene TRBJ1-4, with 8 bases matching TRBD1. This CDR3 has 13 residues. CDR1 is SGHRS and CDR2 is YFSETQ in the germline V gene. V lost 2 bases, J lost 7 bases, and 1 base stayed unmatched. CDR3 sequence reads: CASSLQGVEKLFF. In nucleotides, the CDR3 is TGCGCCAGCAGCTTACAGGGGGTTGAAAAACTGTTTTTT.

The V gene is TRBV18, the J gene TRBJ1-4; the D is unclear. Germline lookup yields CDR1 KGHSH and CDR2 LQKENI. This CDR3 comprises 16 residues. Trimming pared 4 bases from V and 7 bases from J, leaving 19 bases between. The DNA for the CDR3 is TGTGCCAGCTCACAAAGATACGATGAGGGTTCTGAAAAACTGTTTTTT. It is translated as CASSQRYDEGSEKLFF.

The CDR3, as DNA: TGTGCCAGCAGCTTAGGAAGGGCAGAGCTAAACACCATATATTTT. This gives the protein CASSLGRAELNTIYF. The rearrangement uses TRBV11-2 and TRBJ1-3; D call uncertain. The germline V gene encodes CDR1 SGHAT and CDR2 FQNNGV. The CDR3 extends over 15 amino acids. V gave up 1 base and J gave up 6 bases, with 13 bases separating them.

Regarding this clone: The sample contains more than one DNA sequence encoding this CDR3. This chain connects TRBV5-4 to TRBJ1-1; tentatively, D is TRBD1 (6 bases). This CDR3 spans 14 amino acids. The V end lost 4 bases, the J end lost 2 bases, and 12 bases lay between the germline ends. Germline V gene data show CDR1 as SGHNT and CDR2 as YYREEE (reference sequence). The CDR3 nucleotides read TGTGCCAGCAGCCGCCAGGGGAGTAACACTGAAGCTTTCTTT. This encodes CASSRQGSNTEAFF.

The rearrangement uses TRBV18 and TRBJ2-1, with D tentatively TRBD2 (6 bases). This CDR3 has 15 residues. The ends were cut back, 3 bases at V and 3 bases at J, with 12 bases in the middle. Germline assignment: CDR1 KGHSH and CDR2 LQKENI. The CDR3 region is CASSPRYSGYNEQFF. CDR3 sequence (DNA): TGTGCCAGCTCACCCCGGTATAGCGGCTACAATGAGCAGTTCTTC.

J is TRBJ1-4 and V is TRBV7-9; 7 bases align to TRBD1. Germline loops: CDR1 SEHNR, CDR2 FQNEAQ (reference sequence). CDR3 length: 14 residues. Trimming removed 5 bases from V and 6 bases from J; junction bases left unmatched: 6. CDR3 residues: CASSIYRGDEKLFF. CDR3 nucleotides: TGTGCCAGCAGCATATACAGGGGAGATGAAAAACTGTTTTTT.

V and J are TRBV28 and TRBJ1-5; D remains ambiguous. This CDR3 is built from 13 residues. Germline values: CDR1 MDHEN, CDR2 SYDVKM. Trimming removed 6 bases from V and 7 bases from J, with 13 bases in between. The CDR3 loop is CASSRLGAQPQHF. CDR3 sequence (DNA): TGTGCCAGCAGCAGGCTCGGCGCCCAGCCCCAGCATTTT.

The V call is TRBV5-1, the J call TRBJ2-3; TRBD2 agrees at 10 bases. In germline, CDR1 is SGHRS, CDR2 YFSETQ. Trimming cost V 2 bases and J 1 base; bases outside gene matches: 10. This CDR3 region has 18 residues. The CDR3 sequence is CASSLNPTGTSGTDTQYF. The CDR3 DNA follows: TGCGCCAGCAGCTTAAACCCAACGGGGACTAGCGGCACAGATACGCAGTATTTT.

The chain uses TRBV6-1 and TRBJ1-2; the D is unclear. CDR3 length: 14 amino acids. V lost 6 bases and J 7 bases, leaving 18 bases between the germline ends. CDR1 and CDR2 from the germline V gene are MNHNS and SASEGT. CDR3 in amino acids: CASSQLPYESGYTF. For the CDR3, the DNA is TGTGCCAGCAGCCAACTGCCCTATGAATCTGGCTACACCTTC.

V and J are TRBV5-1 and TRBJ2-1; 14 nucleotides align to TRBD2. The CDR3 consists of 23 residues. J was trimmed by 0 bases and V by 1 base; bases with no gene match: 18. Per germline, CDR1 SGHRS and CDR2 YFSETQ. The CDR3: CASSLPENQLTSGRESSYNEQFF. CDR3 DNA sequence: TGCGCCAGCAGCTTGCCGGAAAACCAGCTGACTAGCGGGAGGGAAAGCTCCTACAATGAGCAGTTCTTC.

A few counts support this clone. DNA for the CDR3: TGTGCCAGCAGCCGCGTGATGGGAGGGGGTGAAAAACTGTTTTTT. Its translation: CASSRVMGGGEKLFF. The chain has TRBV11-2 and TRBJ1-4; perhaps TRBD1 as D (6 bases). Per the germline V gene, CDR1 is SGHAT and CDR2 is FQNNGV. CDR3 length equals 15 residues. Between the trimmed V and J ends, which lost 5 bases and 7 bases, there was a span of 17 bases.

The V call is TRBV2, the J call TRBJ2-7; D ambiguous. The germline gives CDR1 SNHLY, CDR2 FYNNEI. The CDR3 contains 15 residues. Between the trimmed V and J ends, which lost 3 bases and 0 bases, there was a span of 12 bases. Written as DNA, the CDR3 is TGTGCCAGCAGTGACCAACCCTCGCTCTCCTACGAGCAGTACTTC. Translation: CASSDQPSLSYEQYF. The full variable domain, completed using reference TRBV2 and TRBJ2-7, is EPEVTQTPSHQVTQMGQEVILRCVPISNHLYFYWYRQILGQKVEFLVSFYNNEISEKSEIFDDQFSVERPDGSNFTLKIRSTKLEDSAMYFCASSDQPSLSYEQYFGPGTRLTVT.

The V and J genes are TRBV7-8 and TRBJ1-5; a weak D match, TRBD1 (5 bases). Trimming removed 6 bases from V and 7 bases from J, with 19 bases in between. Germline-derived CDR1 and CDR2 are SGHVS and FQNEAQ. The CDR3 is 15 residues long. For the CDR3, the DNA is TGTGCCAGCAGTTATTTCTCAATCGGGGGGCAGCCCCAGCATTTT. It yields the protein CASSYFSIGGQPQHF.

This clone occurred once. The CDR3: CASSAQVAGATSTDTQYF. The CDR3 DNA is TGTGCCAGCAGCGCACAAGTAGCAGGAGCCACGAGCACAGATACGCAGTATTTT. The chain couples TRBV7-8 to TRBJ2-3, with no clear D. Trimming cost V 5 bases and J 0 bases, with 21 bases left between them. The germline V gene encodes CDR1 SGHVS and CDR2 FQNEAQ. The CDR3 sequence is 18 residues long.

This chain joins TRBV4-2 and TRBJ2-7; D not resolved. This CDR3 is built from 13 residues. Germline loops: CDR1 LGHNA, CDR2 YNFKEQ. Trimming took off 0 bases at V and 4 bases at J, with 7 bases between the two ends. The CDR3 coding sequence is TGTGCCAGCAGCCAAGAGGGTTGGTACGAGCAGTACTTC. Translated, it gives CASSQEGWYEQYF.

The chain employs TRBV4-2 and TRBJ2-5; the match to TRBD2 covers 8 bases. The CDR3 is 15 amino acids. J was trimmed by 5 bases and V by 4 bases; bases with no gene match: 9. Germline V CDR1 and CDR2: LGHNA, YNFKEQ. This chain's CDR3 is CASSPKAGVGETQYF. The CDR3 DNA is TGTGCCAGCAGCCCTAAAGCGGGAGTCGGTGAGACCCAGTACTTC.

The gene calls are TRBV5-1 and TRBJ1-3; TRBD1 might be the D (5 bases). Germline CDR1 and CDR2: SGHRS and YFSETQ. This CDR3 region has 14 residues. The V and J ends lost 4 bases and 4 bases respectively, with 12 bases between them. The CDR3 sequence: CASSPLAGGNTIYF. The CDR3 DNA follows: TGCGCCAGCAGCCCCCTGGCAGGGGGAAACACCATATATTTT.